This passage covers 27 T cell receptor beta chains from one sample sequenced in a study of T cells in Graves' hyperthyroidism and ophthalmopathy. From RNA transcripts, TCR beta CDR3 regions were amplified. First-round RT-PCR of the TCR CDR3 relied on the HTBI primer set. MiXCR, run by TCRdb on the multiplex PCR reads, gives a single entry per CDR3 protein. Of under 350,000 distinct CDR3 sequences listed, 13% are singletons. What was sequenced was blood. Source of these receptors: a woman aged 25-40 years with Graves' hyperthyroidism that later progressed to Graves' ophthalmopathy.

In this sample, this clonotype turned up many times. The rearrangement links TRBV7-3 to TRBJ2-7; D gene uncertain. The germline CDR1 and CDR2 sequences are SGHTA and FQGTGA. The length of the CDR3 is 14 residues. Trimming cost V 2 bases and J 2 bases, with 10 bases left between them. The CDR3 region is CASSLDGTAYEQYF. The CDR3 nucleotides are TGTGCCAGCAGCTTAGATGGCACAGCCTACGAGCAGTACTTC.

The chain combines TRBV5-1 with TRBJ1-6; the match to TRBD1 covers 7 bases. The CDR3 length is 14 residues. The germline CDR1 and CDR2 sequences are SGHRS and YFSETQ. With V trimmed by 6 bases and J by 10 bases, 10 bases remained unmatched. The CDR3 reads CASTDRVEGSPLHF. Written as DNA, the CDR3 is TGCGCCAGCACCGACAGGGTGGAAGGCTCACCCCTCCACTTT.

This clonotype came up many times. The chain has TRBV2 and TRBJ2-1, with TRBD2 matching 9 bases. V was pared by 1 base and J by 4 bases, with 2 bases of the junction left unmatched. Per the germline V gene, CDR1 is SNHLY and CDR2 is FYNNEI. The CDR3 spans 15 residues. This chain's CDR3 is CASSEDGLAYNEQFF. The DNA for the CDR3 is TGTGCCAGCAGTGAAGACGGACTAGCGTACAATGAGCAGTTCTTC.

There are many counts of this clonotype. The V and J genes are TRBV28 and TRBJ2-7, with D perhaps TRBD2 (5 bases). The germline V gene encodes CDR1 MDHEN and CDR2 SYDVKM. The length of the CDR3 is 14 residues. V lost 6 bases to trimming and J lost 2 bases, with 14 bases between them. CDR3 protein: CASRSAGVTYEQYF. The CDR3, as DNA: TGTGCCAGCAGGAGCGCCGGGGTCACCTACGAGCAGTACTTC.

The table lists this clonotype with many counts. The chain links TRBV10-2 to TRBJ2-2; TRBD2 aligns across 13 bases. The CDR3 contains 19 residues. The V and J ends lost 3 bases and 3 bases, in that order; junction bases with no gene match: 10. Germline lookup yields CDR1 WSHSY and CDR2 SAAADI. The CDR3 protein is CASSDHRTSGSGYTGELFF. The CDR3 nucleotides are TGCGCCAGCAGTGACCACCGGACTAGCGGGAGTGGGTACACCGGGGAGCTGTTTTTT.

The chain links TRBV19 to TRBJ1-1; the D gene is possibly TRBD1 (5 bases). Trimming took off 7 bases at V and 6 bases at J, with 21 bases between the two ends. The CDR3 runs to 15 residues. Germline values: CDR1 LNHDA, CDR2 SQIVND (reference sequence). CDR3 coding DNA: TGTGCCAGTACTCCGTGGGGCGGGGAAAACTCTGAAGCTTTCTTT. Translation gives CASTPWGGENSEAFF.

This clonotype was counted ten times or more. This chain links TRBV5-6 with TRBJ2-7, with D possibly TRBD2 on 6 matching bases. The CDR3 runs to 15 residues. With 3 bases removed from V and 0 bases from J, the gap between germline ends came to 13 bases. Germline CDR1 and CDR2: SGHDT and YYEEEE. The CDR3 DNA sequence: TGTGCCAGCAGCTACTGGTCCGGGAGCTCCTACGAGCAGTACTTC. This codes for CASSYWSGSSYEQYF.

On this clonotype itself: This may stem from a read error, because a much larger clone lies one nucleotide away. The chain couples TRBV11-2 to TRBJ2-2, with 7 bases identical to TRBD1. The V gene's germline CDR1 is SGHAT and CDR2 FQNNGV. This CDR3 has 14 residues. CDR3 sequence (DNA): TGTGCCAGCAGACATCCGACAGGGCCCGGGGAGCTGTCTTTT. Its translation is CASRHPTGPGELSF.

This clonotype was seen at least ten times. The chain's CDR3 is CASSRDGPSETQYF. In DNA form, the CDR3 reads TGTGCCAGCAGCCGGGACGGGCCGTCAGAGACCCAGTACTTC. V and J are TRBV3-1 and TRBJ2-5; either TRBD1 or TRBD2 may fit D (5 bases each). The CDR3 is 14 amino acids. Trimming shortened V by 4 bases and J by 4 bases, and 13 bases separated the two germline ends. Germline assignment: CDR1 LGHDT and CDR2 YNNKEL (reference sequence).

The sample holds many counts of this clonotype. CDR3 residues: CASSAFAASQPQHF. As DNA, the CDR3 is TGTGCCAGCTCAGCATTCGCGGCGAGTCAGCCCCAGCATTTT. This chain joins TRBV18 and TRBJ1-5; D gene ambiguous. V was clipped by 5 bases and J by 6 bases, with 14 bases between them. The CDR3 contains 14 residues. From germline, CDR1 is KGHSH and CDR2 LQKENI.

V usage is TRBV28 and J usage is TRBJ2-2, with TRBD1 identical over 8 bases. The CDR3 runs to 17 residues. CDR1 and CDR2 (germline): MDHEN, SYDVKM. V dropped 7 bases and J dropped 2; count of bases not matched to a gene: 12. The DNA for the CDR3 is TGTGCCAGCAACCCGACAGGGGACACACCTAACACCGGGGAGCTGTTTTTT. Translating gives CASNPTGDTPNTGELFF.

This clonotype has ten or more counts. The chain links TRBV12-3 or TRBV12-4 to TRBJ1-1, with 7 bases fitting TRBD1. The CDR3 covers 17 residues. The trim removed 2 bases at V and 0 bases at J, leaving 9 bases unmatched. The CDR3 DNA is TGTGCCAGCAGTTTACAGGGGGGCTATGTTATGAACACTGAAGCTTTCTTT. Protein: CASSLQGGYVMNTEAFF.

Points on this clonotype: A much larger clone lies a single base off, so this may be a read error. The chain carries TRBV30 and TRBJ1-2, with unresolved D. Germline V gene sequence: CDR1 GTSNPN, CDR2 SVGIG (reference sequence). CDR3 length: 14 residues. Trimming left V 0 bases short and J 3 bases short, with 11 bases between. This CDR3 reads CAWSVQGRDYGYTF. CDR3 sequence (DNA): TGTGCCTGGAGTGTACAAGGGAGGGACTATGGCTACACCTTC.

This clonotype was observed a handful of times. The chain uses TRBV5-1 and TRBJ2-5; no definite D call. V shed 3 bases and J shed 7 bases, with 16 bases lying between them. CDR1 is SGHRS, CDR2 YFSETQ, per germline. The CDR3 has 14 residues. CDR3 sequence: CASSSDGPAGTQYF. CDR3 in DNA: TGCGCCAGCAGCTCCGATGGCCCCGCTGGGACCCAGTACTTC.

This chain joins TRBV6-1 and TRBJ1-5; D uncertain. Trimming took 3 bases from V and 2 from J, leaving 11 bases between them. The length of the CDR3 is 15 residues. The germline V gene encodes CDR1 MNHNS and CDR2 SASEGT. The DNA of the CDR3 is TGTGCCAGCAGTGATTGGCTGCGTGGCAATCAGCCCCAGCATTTT. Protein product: CASSDWLRGNQPQHF.

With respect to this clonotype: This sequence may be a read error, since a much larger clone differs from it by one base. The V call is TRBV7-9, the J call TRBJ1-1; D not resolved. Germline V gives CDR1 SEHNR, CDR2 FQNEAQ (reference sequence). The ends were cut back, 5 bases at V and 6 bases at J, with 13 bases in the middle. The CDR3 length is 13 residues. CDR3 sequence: CASSELASAEAFF. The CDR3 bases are TGTGCCAGCAGCGAATTGGCCTCGGCTGAAGCTTTCTTT.

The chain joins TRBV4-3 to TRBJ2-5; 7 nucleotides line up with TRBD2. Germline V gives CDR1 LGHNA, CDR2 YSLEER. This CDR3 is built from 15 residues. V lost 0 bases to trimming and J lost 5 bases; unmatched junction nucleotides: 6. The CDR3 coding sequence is TGCGCCAGCAGCCAAGATCTTGCGGGAGCCGAGACCCAGTACTTC. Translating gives CASSQDLAGAETQYF.

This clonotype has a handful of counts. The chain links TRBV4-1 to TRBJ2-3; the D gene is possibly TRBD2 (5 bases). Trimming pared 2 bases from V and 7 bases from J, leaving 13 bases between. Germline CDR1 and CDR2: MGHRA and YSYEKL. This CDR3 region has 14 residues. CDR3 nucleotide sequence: TGCGCCAGCAGCCAACTCGGGAATGAGAATACGCAGTATTTT. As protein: CASSQLGNENTQYF.

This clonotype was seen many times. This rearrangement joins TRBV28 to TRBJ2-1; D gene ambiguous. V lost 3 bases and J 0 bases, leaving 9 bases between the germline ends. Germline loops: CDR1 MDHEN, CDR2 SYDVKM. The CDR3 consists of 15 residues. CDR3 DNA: TGTGCCAGCAGTTTTGCGACCAGCTCCTACAATGAGCAGTTCTTC. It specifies CASSFATSSYNEQFF.

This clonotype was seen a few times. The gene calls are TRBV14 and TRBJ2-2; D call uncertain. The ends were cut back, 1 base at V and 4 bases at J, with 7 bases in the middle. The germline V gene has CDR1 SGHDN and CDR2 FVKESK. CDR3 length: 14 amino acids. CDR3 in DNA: TGTGCCAGCAGCCAAGGAGTTTTCACCGGGGAGCTGTTTTTT. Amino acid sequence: CASSQGVFTGELFF. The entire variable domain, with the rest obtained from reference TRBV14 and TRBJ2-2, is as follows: EAGVTQFPSHSVIEKGQTVTLRCDPISGHDNLYWYRRVMGKEIKFLLHFVKESKQDESGMPNNRFLAERTGGTYSTLKVQPAELEDSGVYFCASSQGVFTGELFFGEGSRLTVL.

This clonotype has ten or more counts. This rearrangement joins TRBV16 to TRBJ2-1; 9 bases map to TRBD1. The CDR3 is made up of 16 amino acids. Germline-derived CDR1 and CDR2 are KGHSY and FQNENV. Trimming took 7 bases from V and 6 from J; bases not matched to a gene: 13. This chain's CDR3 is CASTHFRDRESNEQFF. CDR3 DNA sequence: TGTGCCAGCACCCACTTCCGGGACAGGGAAAGCAATGAGCAGTTCTTC.

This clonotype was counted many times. The CDR3 region has the DNA TGTGCCAGCAGCTTAGAGAGCGGGAGCATCTACGAGCAGTACTTC. Protein sequence: CASSLESGSIYEQYF. V gene TRBV11-1 combines with J gene TRBJ2-7; 8 positions agree with TRBD2. CDR3 length: 15 amino acids. Germline values: CDR1 SGHAT, CDR2 FQDESV (reference sequence). V lost 1 base and J lost 3; bases outside the gene matches: 5.

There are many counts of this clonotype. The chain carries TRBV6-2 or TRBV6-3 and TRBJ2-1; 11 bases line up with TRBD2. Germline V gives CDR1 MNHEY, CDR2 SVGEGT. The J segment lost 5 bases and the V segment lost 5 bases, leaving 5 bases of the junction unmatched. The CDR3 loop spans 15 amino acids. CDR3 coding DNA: TGTGCCAGCAGTAATACGGGACTAGCGGACAATGAGCAGTTCTTC. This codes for CASSNTGLADNEQFF.

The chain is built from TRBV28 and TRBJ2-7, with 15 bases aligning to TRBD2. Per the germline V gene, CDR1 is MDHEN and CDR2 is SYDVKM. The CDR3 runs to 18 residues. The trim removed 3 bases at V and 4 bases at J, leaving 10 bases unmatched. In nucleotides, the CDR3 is TGTGCCAGCAGTTTCACACCGGGACTAGCGGGAGGACCATACGAGCAGTACTTC. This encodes CASSFTPGLAGGPYEQYF.

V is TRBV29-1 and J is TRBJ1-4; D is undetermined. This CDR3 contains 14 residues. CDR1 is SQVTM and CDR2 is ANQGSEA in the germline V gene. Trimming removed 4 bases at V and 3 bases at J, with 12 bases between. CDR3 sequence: CSVVQRRSNEKLFF. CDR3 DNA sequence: TGCAGCGTTGTTCAGAGGCGATCTAATGAAAAACTGTTTTTT.

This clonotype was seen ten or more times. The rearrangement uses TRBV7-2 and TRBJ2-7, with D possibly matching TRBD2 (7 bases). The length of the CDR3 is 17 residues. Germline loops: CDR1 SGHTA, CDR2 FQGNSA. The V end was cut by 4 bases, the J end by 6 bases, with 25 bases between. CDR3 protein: CASSYGPRGGRPPEQYF. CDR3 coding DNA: TGTGCCAGCAGCTATGGCCCCAGGGGCGGGAGACCCCCCGAGCAGTACTTC.

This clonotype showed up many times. CDR3 protein: CSARGVQGNYGYTF. CDR3 coding DNA: TGCAGTGCTAGGGGCGTACAGGGAAACTATGGCTACACCTTC. This sequence joins TRBV20-1 and TRBJ1-2; TRBD1 is a possible D gene (6 bases). V lost 3 bases to trimming and J lost 2 bases, with 13 bases between them. Germline CDR1 reads DFQATT; CDR2 reads SNEGSKA (reference sequence). This CDR3 contains 14 residues.